These 9 T cell receptor beta chains share one sample of origin, sequenced in a study of PD-L1 blockade in urothelial cancer. Only in-frame clones appear in the TCRdb table, and some are missing; sequencing was by immunoSEQ multiplex PCR. The data contain under 95,000 clones, over 75% of them seen just once; the ten biggest clones take up about 15%. Regarding time point: pretreatment peripheral blood. Sample: PBMCs, taken around atezolizumab (anti-PD-L1) treatment. Every receptor here comes from a man between 60 and 70 years old with urothelial cancer.

This rearrangement joins TRBV6-6 to TRBJ1-1; D is possibly TRBD1 (5 bases). The CDR3 is made up of 14 amino acids. The germline CDR1 and CDR2 sequences are MNHNY and SVGAGI (reference sequence). V was clipped by 6 bases and J by 7 bases, with 18 bases between them. In nucleotides, the CDR3 is TGTGCCAGCAGCCTTGGGGGGGGTAGGCTTGAAGCTTTCTTT. It encodes CASSLGGGRLEAFF.

Turning to this clone: Sequence at one end of the junction differs from germline and may be a read error. The rearrangement uses TRBV2 and TRBJ2-3; 9 bases line up with TRBD1. The CDR3 contains 12 residues. Germline CDR1 is SNHLY and CDR2 is FYNNEI. CDR3 DNA sequence: TGTGCCAGCAGTGTTATCGGACAGGGGAACATATTT. Protein product: CASSVIGQGNIF.

The rearrangement links TRBV30 to TRBJ1-5, with TRBD1 matching 8 bases. The CDR3 is 15 residues long. Germline V CDR1 and CDR2: GTSNPN, SVGIG (reference sequence). J lost 2 bases, V lost 5 bases, and 8 bases had no gene match. Here the CDR3 reads CAWDRGPSGNQPQHF. DNA of the CDR3: TGTGCCTGGGACAGGGGCCCCTCGGGCAATCAGCCCCAGCATTTT. Drawing the rest from reference TRBV30 and TRBJ1-5, the complete variable domain is SQTIHQWPATLVQPVGSPLSLECTVEGTSNPNLYWYRQAAGRGLQLLFYSVGIGQISSEVPQNLSASRPQDRQFILSSKKLLLSDSGFYLCAWDRGPSGNQPQHFGDGTRLSIL.

The chain recombines TRBV5-6 with TRBJ1-5; 9 bases fit TRBD1. The germline CDR1 and CDR2 sequences are SGHDT and YYEEEE. V trimming: 5 bases; J trimming: 5 bases; junction bases outside the gene matches: 5. The CDR3 is 14 amino acids. The CDR3 loop reads CASSRHRGHQPQHF. The CDR3 DNA sequence: TGTGCCAGCAGTCGCCACAGGGGGCATCAGCCCCAGCATTTT.

The chain is built from TRBV6-5 and TRBJ2-1; the D gene is possibly TRBD1 (6 bases). The germline V gene encodes CDR1 MNHEY and CDR2 SVGAGI. The CDR3 extends over 12 amino acids. The V end was cut by 10 bases, the J end by 4 bases, with 11 bases between. The CDR3 loop is CATRTVYNEQFF. CDR3 coding DNA: TGTGCCACCAGGACAGTATACAATGAGCAGTTCTTC.

CDR3 sequence: CASEAGQGASPLHF. CDR3 coding DNA: TGTGCCAGTGAGGCGGGACAGGGGGCTTCACCCCTCCACTTT. The chain uses TRBV11-3 and TRBJ1-6, with TRBD1 matching over 12 bases. CDR3 length: 14 residues. V shed 9 bases and J 9 bases; nucleotides not matched to a gene: 6. CDR1 and CDR2 from the germline V gene are SGHNT and YENEEA.

The sample holds many counts of this clone. The chain has TRBV7-9 and TRBJ1-4; 8 positions agree with TRBD1. CDR3 length: 18 residues. V lost 4 bases, J lost 0 bases, and 10 bases stayed unmatched. CDR1 is SEHNR, CDR2 FQNEAQ, per germline (reference sequence). The CDR3 sequence is CASSSTDRAVATNEKLFF. CDR3 in DNA: TGTGCCAGCAGCTCCACGGACAGGGCGGTTGCAACTAATGAAAAACTGTTTTTT.

This clone was found once. The V gene is TRBV7-2, the J gene TRBJ2-2; 8 bases align to TRBD1. The trim removed 4 bases at V and 4 bases at J, leaving 5 bases unmatched. The germline gives CDR1 SGHTA, CDR2 FQGNSA. The CDR3 extends over 15 amino acids. CDR3 bases: TGTGCCAGCAGCTGGACAGGGACGGGCACCGGGGAGCTGTTTTTT. It specifies CASSWTGTGTGELFF.

J is TRBJ2-7 and V is TRBV4-3; weak D call: TRBD2 (7 bases). V lost 1 base and J lost 9, with 13 bases in between. The CDR3 has 13 amino acids. The germline gives CDR1 LGHNA, CDR2 YSLEER. CDR3 in DNA: TGCGCCAGCAGCCAAGCCCGGAGGGGGGGGCAGTACTTC. It yields the protein CASSQARRGGQYF.